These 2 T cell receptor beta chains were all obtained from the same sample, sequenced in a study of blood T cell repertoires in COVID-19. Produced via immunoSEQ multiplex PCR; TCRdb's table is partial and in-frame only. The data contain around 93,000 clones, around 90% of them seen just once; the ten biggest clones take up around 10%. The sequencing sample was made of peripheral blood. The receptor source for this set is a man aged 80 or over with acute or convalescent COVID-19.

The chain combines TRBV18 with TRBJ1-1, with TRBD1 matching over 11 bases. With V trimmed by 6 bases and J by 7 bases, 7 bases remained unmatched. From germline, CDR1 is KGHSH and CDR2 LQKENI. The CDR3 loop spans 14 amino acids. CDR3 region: CASSLGQGAYEAFF. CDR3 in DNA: TGTGCCAGCTCTCTAGGACAGGGGGCTTATGAAGCTTTCTTT.

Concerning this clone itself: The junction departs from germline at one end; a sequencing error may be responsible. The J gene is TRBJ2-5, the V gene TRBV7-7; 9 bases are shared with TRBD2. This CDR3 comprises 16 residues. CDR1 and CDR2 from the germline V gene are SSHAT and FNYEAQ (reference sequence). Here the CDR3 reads CASSPRTSEAKETQYF. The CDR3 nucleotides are TGTGCTAGCAGCCCAAGGACTAGCGAAGCGAAAGAGACCCAGTACTTC.